These 29 T cell receptor beta chains share one sample of origin, sequenced in a study of shared clonotypes between healthy human individuals. TCRdb keeps only in-frame clones here, not all; method: immunoSEQ multiplex PCR. The sample lists more than 2 million clones; just under 95% were seen once. Only CD45RO-negative cells positively selected for CCR7 counted as naive CD8 cells, so terminally differentiated effector memory CD45RA+ cells were excluded. Sequences were obtained from naive CD8+ T cells sorted from blood. These receptors came from a man aged 18 to 29 in good health.

The CDR3 nucleotides read TGTGCCAGCAGCACCCGGGGACTAGCGGGACGGGCGAACACCGGGGAGCTGTTTTTT. Amino acid sequence: CASSTRGLAGRANTGELFF. The rearrangement joins TRBV9 to TRBJ2-2, with 13 bases fitting TRBD2. There are 19 residues in the CDR3. The ends lost 4 bases at V and 0 bases at J; junction bases unmatched: 9. Looked up from germline, CDR1 is SGDLS and CDR2 is YYNGEE.

The chain has TRBV4-1 and TRBJ2-5; 7 bases align to TRBD2. Germline CDR1 MGHRA, CDR2 YSYEKL. CDR3 size: 15 residues. The junction had 5 bases not matched to a gene; V was cut back by 2 bases and J by 2 bases. The CDR3: CASSQSPGLQETQYF. CDR3 nucleotide sequence: TGCGCCAGCAGCCAATCTCCGGGACTACAAGAGACCCAGTACTTC.

The chain has TRBV28 and TRBJ1-2, with unresolved D. The V gene lost 3 bases and the J gene lost 4 bases, with 9 bases spanning the gap. The CDR3 covers 13 residues. Per the germline V gene, CDR1 is MDHEN and CDR2 is SYDVKM. The CDR3: CASSFTRSYGYTF. In DNA form, the CDR3 reads TGTGCCAGCAGTTTTACCAGGAGCTATGGCTACACCTTC.

V is TRBV28 and J is TRBJ2-7, with TRBD2 matching over 12 bases. The CDR3 totals 17 residues. The ends lost 4 bases at V and 3 bases at J; junction bases unmatched: 10. The V gene's germline CDR1 is MDHEN and CDR2 SYDVKM. The CDR3 loop reads CASSSNRLAGEVYEQYF. The CDR3 DNA sequence: TGTGCCAGCAGTTCAAACCGACTAGCGGGAGAAGTCTACGAGCAGTACTTC. Combining the CDR3 with reference TRBV28 and TRBJ2-7 gives the whole variable domain DVKVTQSSRYLVKRTGEKVFLECVQDMDHENMFWYRQDPGLGLRLIYFSYDVKMKEKGDIPEGYSVSREKKERFSLILESASTNQTSMYLCASSSNRLAGEVYEQYFGPGTRLTVT.

Remarks on this clone: The sample contains more than one DNA sequence encoding this CDR3. For the CDR3, the DNA is TGTGCCAGCAGCGTAGGAGGCCTCGCTCGCGAGCAGTACTTC. Residues: CASSVGGLAREQYF. This chain joins TRBV9 and TRBJ2-7, with D unclear. Trimming took 0 bases from V and 6 from J, leaving 13 bases between them. The germline CDR1 and CDR2 sequences are SGDLS and YYNGEE. The CDR3 extends over 14 amino acids.

This chain's CDR3 is CASRWSEATEQYF. The CDR3 DNA reads TGCGCCAGCAGATGGTCGGAAGCAACGGAGCAGTACTTC. The chain uses TRBV23-1 and TRBJ2-7; no definite D call. TRBV23-1 is assigned to the ORF class and has an uncertain function. The CDR3 loop spans 13 amino acids. V lost 6 bases to trimming and J lost 7 bases, with 16 bases between them.

The chain employs TRBV7-9 and TRBJ2-3; 10 positions match TRBD2. V lost 2 bases and J lost 3; bases outside the gene matches: 5. CDR1 and CDR2 (germline): SEHNR, FQNEAQ (reference sequence). The CDR3 covers 16 residues. The CDR3 region has the DNA TGTGCCAGCAGCTTACTACTAGCGGGGACGACAGATACGCAGTATTTT. This gives the protein CASSLLLAGTTDTQYF.

J is TRBJ2-7 and V is TRBV4-1; TRBD1 aligns across 9 bases. J lost 4 bases, V lost 2 bases, and 9 bases had no gene match. In germline, CDR1 is MGHRA, CDR2 YSYEKL. This CDR3 has 16 residues. CDR3 nucleotide sequence: TGCGCCAGCAGCCAACAAGTGACAGGGGGAGGTTACGAGCAGTACTTC. Its protein is CASSQQVTGGGYEQYF.

V and J are TRBV2 and TRBJ1-5, with a possible D match to TRBD1 (5 bases). The V end lost 7 bases, the J end lost 9 bases, and 16 bases lay between the germline ends. Germline CDR1 SNHLY, CDR2 FYNNEI. The CDR3 covers 13 residues. For the CDR3, the DNA is TGTGCCAGCACTCTCTTCGGGGCGCCGCCCCAGCATTTT. This codes for CASTLFGAPPQHF.

As concerns this clone: In the same sample, other DNA sequences code for this CDR3. The V and J genes are TRBV19 and TRBJ1-1; D unresolved. V was clipped by 3 bases and J by 5 bases, with 10 bases between them. The CDR3 consists of 13 residues. Germline V gives CDR1 LNHDA, CDR2 SQIVND (reference sequence). The CDR3 coding sequence is TGTGCCAGTAGTATTGATGAGGGAACTGAAGCTTTCTTT. The encoded protein is CASSIDEGTEAFF.

This clone was seen a handful of times. The chain uses TRBV7-9 and TRBJ1-3; 8 bases are shared with TRBD1. CDR1 and CDR2 from the germline V gene are SEHNR and FQNEAQ (reference sequence). V gave up 4 bases and J gave up 1 base; unmatched junction bases: 0. The CDR3 totals 14 residues. The DNA for the CDR3 is TGTGCCAGCAGCTGGACAGGGTCTGGAAACACCATATATTTT. Its protein product is CASSWTGSGNTIYF.

V and J are TRBV11-2 and TRBJ2-3, with 14 nucleotides matching TRBD2. This CDR3 has 16 residues. V dropped 4 bases and J dropped 3; count of bases not matched to a gene: 3. Looked up from germline, CDR1 is SGHAT and CDR2 is FQNNGV. CDR3 sequence reads: CASSSRTSGRTDTQYF. CDR3 coding DNA: TGTGCCAGCAGCTCCCGGACTAGCGGGAGGACAGATACGCAGTATTTT.

Notes on this clone: Distinct nucleotide sequences in the sample also encode this CDR3. This chain connects TRBV28 to TRBJ2-2; 7 bases line up with TRBD1. Trimming removed 6 bases from V and 0 bases from J; junction bases left unmatched: 4. This CDR3 is 15 amino acids long. Germline CDR1 MDHEN, CDR2 SYDVKM. The CDR3 DNA sequence: TGTGCCAGCAGCCCCGGGACAGCGAACACCGGGGAGCTGTTTTTT. This sequence encodes CASSPGTANTGELFF. Full variable domain (rest looked up from reference TRBV28 and TRBJ2-2): DVKVTQSSRYLVKRTGEKVFLECVQDMDHENMFWYRQDPGLGLRLIYFSYDVKMKEKGDIPEGYSVSREKKERFSLILESASTNQTSMYLCASSPGTANTGELFFGEGSRLTVL.

V usage is TRBV2 and J usage is TRBJ2-2; D ambiguous. V was clipped by 5 bases and J by 8 bases, with 9 bases between them. CDR3 length equals 12 residues. Looked up from germline, CDR1 is SNHLY and CDR2 is FYNNEI. Here the CDR3 DNA reads TGTGCCAGCAGTTCCCGAACTGGGGAGCTGTTTTTT. The encoded protein is CASSSRTGELFF.

The chain carries TRBV6-5 and TRBJ1-2; D may be TRBD1 (6 bases). The germline gives CDR1 MNHEY, CDR2 SVGAGI. The V end lost 2 bases, the J end lost 8 bases, and 9 bases lay between the germline ends. This CDR3 region has 12 residues. CDR3 region: CASSYKTGGYTF. CDR3 nucleotides: TGTGCCAGCAGTTACAAGACAGGCGGCTACACCTTC.

The CDR3 reads CASSSPGLYEQYF. The CDR3 DNA sequence: TGTGCCAGCAGTTCTCCGGGTCTCTACGAGCAGTACTTC. The chain has TRBV6-5 and TRBJ2-7; D not resolved. V lost 4 bases, J lost 3 bases, and 10 bases lay in between. The CDR3 is 13 amino acids. The germline V gene has CDR1 MNHEY and CDR2 SVGAGI.

This chain uses TRBV13 with TRBJ1-2, with TRBD1 matching 7 bases. The CDR3 runs to 15 residues. V lost 3 bases and J lost 8; bases outside the gene matches: 12. Germline CDR1 reads PRHDT; CDR2 reads FYEKMQ (reference sequence). The CDR3 sequence is CASSFNLDRDGGYTF. The CDR3 coding sequence is TGTGCCAGCAGCTTTAATTTAGACAGGGACGGGGGCTACACCTTC.

V and J are TRBV4-1 and TRBJ2-2, with 9 bases that match TRBD1. Germline assignment: CDR1 MGHRA and CDR2 YSYEKL. J was trimmed by 6 bases and V by 4 bases; bases with no gene match: 9. CDR3 length equals 16 residues. CDR3 nucleotide sequence: TGCGCCAGCAGCCTCCTCGGGACAGGGACCCCCGGGGAGCTGTTTTTT. It yields the protein CASSLLGTGTPGELFF.

The genes are TRBV7-3 and TRBJ2-2; maybe TRBD2 (6 bases). Germline-derived CDR1 and CDR2 are SGHTA and FQGTGA. The CDR3 runs 14 residues. Trimming left V 7 bases short and J 1 base short, with 10 bases between. The CDR3 DNA is TGTGCCAGCACCACCGGGGGGAACACCGGGGAGCTGTTTTTT. Encoded protein: CASTTGGNTGELFF.

This chain links TRBV7-2 with TRBJ1-2; D remains ambiguous. V gave up 5 bases and J gave up 2 bases, with 9 bases separating them. This CDR3 region has 13 residues. Germline V CDR1 and CDR2: SGHTA, FQGNSA. In nucleotides, the CDR3 is TGTGCCAGCAGCGCAGACGGGAACTATGGCTACACCTTC. This codes for CASSADGNYGYTF.

The rearrangement links TRBV7-8 to TRBJ2-7, with D hard to call. This CDR3 comprises 17 residues. The V end was cut by 6 bases, the J end by 2 bases, with 23 bases between. The germline CDR1 and CDR2 sequences are SGHVS and FQNEAQ. The CDR3 loop reads CASSVEAVIAGTYEQYF. The CDR3 DNA follows: TGTGCCAGCAGTGTTGAAGCCGTAATAGCTGGGACCTACGAGCAGTACTTC.

CDR3 protein: CASSIDRDTGWNTEAFF. The CDR3 bases are TGTGCCAGCAGCATTGATCGGGACACCGGTTGGAACACTGAAGCTTTCTTT. The chain has TRBV27 and TRBJ1-1, with D maybe TRBD1 (6 bases). Trimming stripped 6 bases from V and 1 base from J, with 21 bases between. The CDR3 consists of 17 residues. In germline, CDR1 is MNHEY, CDR2 SMNVEV (reference sequence).

This chain uses TRBV4-3 with TRBJ2-7; the D gene is possibly TRBD2 (5 bases). Trimming cost V 1 base and J 0 bases, with 13 bases left between them. Germline CDR1 and CDR2: LGHNA and YSLEER. The CDR3 has 16 amino acids. Here the CDR3 reads CASSQVFTGDSYEQYF. The DNA for the CDR3 is TGCGCCAGCAGCCAAGTTTTTACCGGGGACTCCTACGAGCAGTACTTC.

The chain joins TRBV7-9 to TRBJ2-1; D unresolved. The V gene lost 5 bases and the J gene lost 8 bases, with 16 bases spanning the gap. Germline lookup yields CDR1 SEHNR and CDR2 FQNEAQ (reference sequence). The length of the CDR3 is 14 residues. The CDR3 nucleotides are TGTGCCAGCAGCCCACAGTCCTCCGCCGATGAGCAGTTCTTC. Protein: CASSPQSSADEQFF.

V and J are TRBV11-2 and TRBJ2-7; maybe TRBD1 (6 bases). Between the trimmed V and J ends, which lost 4 bases and 3 bases, there was a span of 13 bases. Germline assignment: CDR1 SGHAT and CDR2 FQNNGV. CDR3 length: 14 residues. The CDR3 coding sequence is TGTGCCAGCAGCTACGGGGCAGGGGACTACGAGCAGTACTTC. Its translation is CASSYGAGDYEQYF.

The chain has TRBV30 and TRBJ2-1, with D uncertain. V was cut by 3 bases and J by 7 bases, with 16 bases left in between. The CDR3 extends over 14 amino acids. Germline CDR1 and CDR2: GTSNPN and SVGIG (reference sequence). The DNA of the CDR3 is TGTGCCTGGAGGGGGAATTACAGACAAAATGAGCAGTTCTTC. It is translated as CAWRGNYRQNEQFF. Full variable domain (rest looked up from reference TRBV30 and TRBJ2-1): SQTIHQWPATLVQPVGSPLSLECTVEGTSNPNLYWYRQAAGRGLQLLFYSVGIGQISSEVPQNLSASRPQDRQFILSSKKLLLSDSGFYLCAWRGNYRQNEQFFGPGTRLTVL.

This chain uses TRBV9 with TRBJ1-1, with a weak D call TRBD1 (6 bases). Trimming shortened V by 4 bases and J by 3 bases, and 16 bases separated the two germline ends. CDR3 length equals 15 residues. In germline, CDR1 is SGDLS, CDR2 YYNGEE. CDR3 in amino acids: CASSPRGLGDTEAFF. The CDR3 nucleotides are TGTGCCAGCAGCCCCAGGGGTCTAGGGGACACTGAAGCTTTCTTT. The whole variable domain, remainder taken from reference TRBV9 and TRBJ1-1, is DSGVTQTPKHLITATGQRVTLRCSPRSGDLSVYWYQQSLDQGLQFLIQYYNGEERAKGNILERFSAQQFPDLHSELNLSSLELGDSALYFCASSPRGLGDTEAFFGQGTRLTVV.

Comment on this clone: The same CDR3 can be traced to other DNA sequences in this sample. V and J are TRBV30 and TRBJ2-7; D assignment may be TRBD1 or TRBD2 (6 bases each). V was cut by 0 bases and J by 3 bases, with 9 bases left in between. This CDR3 contains 13 residues. Germline CDR1 is GTSNPN and CDR2 is SVGIG (reference sequence). The CDR3 sequence: CAWSVGGIYEQYF. DNA for the CDR3: TGTGCCTGGAGTGTAGGGGGGATCTACGAGCAGTACTTC.

Comment on this clone: The same CDR3 also results from other DNA sequences found in this sample. The V gene is TRBV5-6, the J gene TRBJ1-6, with D possibly TRBD1 on 5 matching bases. The CDR3 spans 13 residues. Germline CDR1 SGHDT, CDR2 YYEEEE. The V and J ends lost 4 bases and 7 bases respectively, with 9 bases between them. CDR3 loop: CASSLGTNSPLHF. CDR3 nucleotide sequence: TGTGCCAGCAGCCTAGGGACCAATTCACCCCTCCACTTT.